Sequencing of this TCR beta chain was carried out in a study of STAT3 mutations in large granular lymphocyte leukemia. Measured with immunoSEQ multiplex PCR; TCRdb has only the in-frame clones, and not every one. The repertoire includes 6,000 or so clones, about 32% of them detected once, and over 15% sits in the top ten. A remark on this clone: Its cognate antigen is unknown.

Whole-study results and caveats: Clonal expansion was inferred from samples taken at other timepoints. TCR clonotype switching after therapy occurred in about 30% of the 18 patients. Every T-LGLL patient had at least one immunodominant TCRbeta clonotype.

This clonotype was obtained from a woman aged 40 to 49 with T-cell large granular lymphocyte leukemia. Some clones in this sample may be carry-over from other donors' samples. Sequenced: peripheral blood mononuclear cells.

CDR3 sequence (DNA): TGCGCCAGCAGCCCAACCCCACTAGCGAGACTCTCCTACAATGAGCAGTTCTTC. It translates to CASSPTPLARLSYNEQFF. The V call is TRBV5-1, the J call TRBJ2-1, with TRBD2 matching 7 bases. This CDR3 has 18 amino acids. The germline V gene encodes CDR1 SGHRS and CDR2 YFSETQ. With V trimmed by 4 bases and J by 0 bases, 13 bases remained unmatched.